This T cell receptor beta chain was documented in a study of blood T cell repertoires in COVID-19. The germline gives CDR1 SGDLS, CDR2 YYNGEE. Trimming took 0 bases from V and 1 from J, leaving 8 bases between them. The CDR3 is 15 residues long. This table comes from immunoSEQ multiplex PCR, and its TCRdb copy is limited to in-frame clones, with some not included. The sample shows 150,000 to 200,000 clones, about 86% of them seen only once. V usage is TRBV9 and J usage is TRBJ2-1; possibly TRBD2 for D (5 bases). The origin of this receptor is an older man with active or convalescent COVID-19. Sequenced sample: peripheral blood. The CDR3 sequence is CASSVARGSYNEQFF. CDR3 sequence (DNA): TGTGCCAGCAGCGTAGCCCGGGGATCCTACAATGAGCAGTTCTTC.